This T cell receptor beta chain was profiled in a study of cytomegalovirus exposure and HLA in healthy donors. Between the trimmed V and J ends, which lost 6 bases and 3 bases, there was a span of 12 bases. Germline V gives CDR1 MNHEY, CDR2 SVGAGI. The CDR3 consists of 13 residues. The study ran its PCR with 60 Vbeta and 13 Jbeta primers. Libraries were prepared by immunoSEQ multiplex PCR; TCRdb keeps only in-frame clonotypes and omits some of them. This table holds about 130,000 clones, around 80% found once. The sample was PBMCs. The TCR sequence derives from a woman aged 18-30 years in good health and CMV-seronegative. The V call is TRBV6-5, the J call TRBJ2-7; D possibly corresponds to TRBD2 (6 bases). The CDR3: CASRPTSLYEQYF. The CDR3 DNA reads TGTGCCAGCAGGCCTACTAGCCTCTACGAGCAGTACTTC.